This TCR beta chain was observed in a study of T cells in Graves' hyperthyroidism and ophthalmopathy. Study observations and caveats: Blood held most thyroid clonotypes expanded above 0.001 frequency.

As for this clonotype: Its antigen is unknown.

The CDR3 has 17 residues. The trim removed 1 base at V and 0 bases at J, leaving 3 bases unmatched. Amplification of TCR beta CDR3 regions was performed using RNA transcripts as template. An initial round of RT-PCR targeting the TCR CDR3 relied on the HTBI primer set. TCRdb passed the multiplex PCR reads through MiXCR, listing each CDR3 protein once. The sample shows about 300,000 distinct CDR3 sequences, roughly a fifth of them seen only once. Patients showing uncontrolled infection, other autoimmune disease, pregnancy or lactation were ineligible. Diagnostic assessment was based on clinical symptoms, serum thyroxine and TRAb, thyroid ultrasound and orbital computed tomography.

The specimen sequenced was blood. This TCR came from a man aged 45-65 years with Graves' ophthalmopathy. The chain joins TRBV12-3 or TRBV12-4 to TRBJ2-2; 9 bases line up with TRBD2. CDR3 sequence: CASSLELAGANTGELFF. DNA of the CDR3: TGTGCCAGCAGTTTAGAACTAGCGGGCGCGAACACCGGGGAGCTGTTTTTT.